The text below deals with one TCR beta chain. Its antigen is undetermined. The junction does not match germline at one end; this may be a read error. This specimen belongs to a study of cytomegalovirus exposure and HLA in healthy donors. The study, taken as a whole, reports: The study recorded fewer than 200 TCR beta chains that were cytomegalovirus-associated.

Vbeta (60) and Jbeta (13) primers were used in the PCR. Per the study methods: Tens of millions of unique TCR beta chains, 9 million to 14 million shared, were counted in a later analysis. Clones were read by immunoSEQ multiplex PCR, and TCRdb kept only the in-frame ones, dropping some. The V and J calls and clone size are taken from that table; D and trimming were inferred from the DNA. The sample totals 91,000 or so clones. This CDR3 spans 15 amino acids. CDR1 is SSHAT and CDR2 is FNYEAQ in the germline V gene (reference sequence). Sequences were obtained from PBMCs. This sequence originates from a woman in her 30s in good health and CMV-seronegative. This chain connects TRBV7-7 to TRBJ2-2; tentatively, D is TRBD2 (7 bases). The CDR3 bases are TGTGCTAGCAGCTTGGGGGGGCCTCGGACCGGGGAGCTGTTTTTT. Translation: CASSLGGPRTGELFF.